These T cell receptor beta chains were read from a single sample in a study of shared clonotypes between healthy human individuals. Sequenced by immunoSEQ multiplex PCR; TCRdb stores in-frame clones only, minus some. The sample lists roughly 2,500,000 clones; 93% were seen once. Input material: naive CD4+ T cells from PBMCs. Receptor source: a man aged 18-30 years in good health. Some clones in this sample may be carry-over from other donors' samples. Both conserved end residues are part of each CDR3. D genes are given only for firm matches. Rows give clone size only sometimes, using once, few, many, or a class for an expanded clone.

cdr3_aa: CASSISGKQDGQPQHF; cdr3_nt: TGTGCCAGCAGCATATCAGGGAAGCAGGACGGTCAGCCCCAGCATTTT; v_call: TRBV7-7; j_call: TRBJ1-5; clone_size: -; d_call: -
cdr3_aa: CASSLSTDRGYTF; cdr3_nt: TGTGCCAGCAGTTTATCGACGGATAGGGGCTACACCTTC; v_call: TRBV28; j_call: TRBJ1-2; clone_size: -; d_call: -
cdr3_aa: CASSQGLNTEAFF; cdr3_nt: TGTGCCAGCAGCCAGGGGCTGAACACTGAAGCTTTCTTT; v_call: TRBV28; j_call: TRBJ1-1; clone_size: -; d_call: -
cdr3_aa: CASSDWRESEQYF; cdr3_nt: TGTGCCAGCAGTGACTGGCGGGAGTCCGAGCAGTACTTC; v_call: TRBV2; j_call: TRBJ2-7; clone_size: -; d_call: TRBD2
cdr3_aa: CASSSGLRPYEQYF; cdr3_nt: TGTGCCAGCAGCTCCGGACTACGACCCTACGAGCAGTACTTC; v_call: TRBV7-8; j_call: TRBJ2-7; clone_size: once; d_call: -
cdr3_aa: CASSLLKNTGELFF; cdr3_nt: TGTGCCAGCAGTTTACTTAAGAACACCGGGGAGCTGTTTTTT; v_call: TRBV28; j_call: TRBJ2-2; clone_size: -; d_call: -
cdr3_aa: CASSPPAEVDEQYF; cdr3_nt: TGTGCCAGCAGTCCCCCGGCGGAGGTCGACGAGCAGTACTTC; v_call: TRBV28; j_call: TRBJ2-7; clone_size: -; d_call: -
cdr3_aa: CASSIAGGATEAFF; cdr3_nt: TGTGCCAGTAGTATAGCGGGAGGAGCCACTGAAGCTTTCTTT; v_call: TRBV19; j_call: TRBJ1-1; clone_size: -; d_call: -
cdr3_aa: CASMWTGGGYTF; cdr3_nt: TGTGCCAGCATGTGGACCGGGGGCGGCTACACCTTC; v_call: TRBV6-5; j_call: TRBJ1-2; clone_size: -; d_call: -
cdr3_aa: CSVAEGGSYEQYF; cdr3_nt: TGCAGCGTTGCCGAGGGGGGGTCCTACGAGCAGTACTTC; v_call: TRBV29-1; j_call: TRBJ2-7; clone_size: -; d_call: -
cdr3_aa: CASSLGLAGTDTQYF; cdr3_nt: TGTGCCAGCAGCTTAGGCTTGGCGGGCACAGATACGCAGTATTTT; v_call: TRBV7-9; j_call: TRBJ2-3; clone_size: -; d_call: -
cdr3_aa: CASSRQQGETQYF; cdr3_nt: TGTGCCAGCAGCAGACAACAGGGAGAGACCCAGTACTTC; v_call: TRBV7-8; j_call: TRBJ2-5; clone_size: -; d_call: -
cdr3_aa: CASRSGGAVETQYF; cdr3_nt: TGTGCCAGCAGGTCCGGAGGGGCGGTAGAGACCCAGTACTTC; v_call: TRBV5-4; j_call: TRBJ2-5; clone_size: -; d_call: -
cdr3_aa: CASSLRSSGEETQYF; cdr3_nt: TGTGCCAGCAGCTTGAGGTCTTCCGGGGAAGAGACCCAGTACTTC; v_call: TRBV5-6; j_call: TRBJ2-5; clone_size: -; d_call: -
cdr3_aa: CASSNPGGRKQYF; cdr3_nt: TGTGCCAGCAGTAACCCAGGAGGGAGAAAGCAGTATTTT; v_call: TRBV28; j_call: TRBJ2-3; clone_size: once; d_call: -
cdr3_aa: CASSYSQQGRVLF; cdr3_nt: TGTGCCAGCAGTTACTCCCAACAAGGACGGGTTCTCTTC; v_call: TRBV6-5; j_call: TRBJ2-4; clone_size: -; d_call: -
cdr3_aa: CASSIQGAGYTF; cdr3_nt: TGTGCCAGCAGTATACAGGGGGCCGGCTACACCTTC; v_call: TRBV28; j_call: TRBJ1-2; clone_size: -; d_call: TRBD1
cdr3_aa: CASLTGAGELFF; cdr3_nt: TGTGCCAGCTTAACCGGGGCCGGGGAGCTGTTTTTT; v_call: TRBV6-4; j_call: TRBJ2-2; clone_size: -; d_call: -
cdr3_aa: CASRGDGGELFF; cdr3_nt: TGTGCCAGCAGAGGTGATGGCGGGGAGCTGTTTTTT; v_call: TRBV2; j_call: TRBJ2-2; clone_size: few; d_call: -